The clone carrying this TCR beta chain was detected only a few times. As yet, its antigen is unknown. The record originates from a study of CD8 T cells in ankylosing spondylitis. Findings and caveats of the study: Clones linked with disease were CD8+ and fairly uncommon in the peripheral blood. Certain motif variants had earlier appeared in reactive arthritis synovial fluid and blood. Significant enrichment of disease-linked clones was reported in matched ankylosing spondylitis synovial fluid. Roughly 8 highly homologous variants made up a TCR beta motif, and this motif appeared characteristic of ankylosing spondylitis blood.

Preparation of TCR beta libraries was done by quantitative 5'-RACE with molecular barcodes. TCRdb reprocessed the 5' RACE reads with MiXCR, giving one entry per CDR3 protein. The sample holds a few hundred thousand distinct CDR3 sequences, under 25% seen once. The CDR3 is 11 amino acids. CDR1 is SQVTM and CDR2 is ANQGSEA in the germline V gene. The V and J ends lost 4 bases and 8 bases respectively, with 11 bases between them. Sequencing input: blood, either unsorted or a sorted T cell fraction (not recorded which). The chain is built from TRBV29-1 and TRBJ1-1; D gene unclear. The clonotype was recovered from a male donor with ankylosing spondylitis. CDR3 nucleotides: TGCAGCGTTGGGAGGCCCAACGAAGCTTTCTTT. Its protein is CSVGRPNEAFF.